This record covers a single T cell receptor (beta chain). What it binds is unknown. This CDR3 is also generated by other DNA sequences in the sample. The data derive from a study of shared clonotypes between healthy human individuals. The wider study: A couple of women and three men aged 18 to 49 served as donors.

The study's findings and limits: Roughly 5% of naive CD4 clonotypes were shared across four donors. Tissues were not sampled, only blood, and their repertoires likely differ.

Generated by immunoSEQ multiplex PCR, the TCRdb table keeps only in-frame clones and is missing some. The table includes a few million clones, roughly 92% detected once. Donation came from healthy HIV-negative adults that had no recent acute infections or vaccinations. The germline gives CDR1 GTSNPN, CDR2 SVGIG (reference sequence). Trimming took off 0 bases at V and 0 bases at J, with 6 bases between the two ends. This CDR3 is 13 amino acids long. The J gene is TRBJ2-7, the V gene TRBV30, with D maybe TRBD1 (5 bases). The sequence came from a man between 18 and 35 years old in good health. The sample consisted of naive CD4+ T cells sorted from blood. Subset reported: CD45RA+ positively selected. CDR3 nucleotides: TGTGCCTGGAGTGTTGACAGCTCCTACGAGCAGTACTTC. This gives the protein CAWSVDSSYEQYF.